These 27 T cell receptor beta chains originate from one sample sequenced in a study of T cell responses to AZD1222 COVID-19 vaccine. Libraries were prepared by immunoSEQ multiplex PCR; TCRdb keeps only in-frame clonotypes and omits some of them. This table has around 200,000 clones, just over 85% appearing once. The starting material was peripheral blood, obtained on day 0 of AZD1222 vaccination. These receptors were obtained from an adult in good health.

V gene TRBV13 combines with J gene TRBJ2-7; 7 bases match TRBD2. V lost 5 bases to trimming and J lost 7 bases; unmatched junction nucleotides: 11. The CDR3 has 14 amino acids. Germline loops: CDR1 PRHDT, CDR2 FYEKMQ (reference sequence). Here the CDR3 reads CASSLLAGPGEQYF. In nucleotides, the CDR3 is TGTGCCAGCAGCCTATTAGCGGGTCCCGGGGAGCAGTACTTC.

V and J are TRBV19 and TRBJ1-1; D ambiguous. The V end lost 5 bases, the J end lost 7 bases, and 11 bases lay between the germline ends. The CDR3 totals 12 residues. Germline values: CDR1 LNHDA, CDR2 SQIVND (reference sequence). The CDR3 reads CASSPGADEAFF. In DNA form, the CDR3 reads TGTGCCAGTAGTCCGGGAGCGGATGAAGCTTTCTTT.

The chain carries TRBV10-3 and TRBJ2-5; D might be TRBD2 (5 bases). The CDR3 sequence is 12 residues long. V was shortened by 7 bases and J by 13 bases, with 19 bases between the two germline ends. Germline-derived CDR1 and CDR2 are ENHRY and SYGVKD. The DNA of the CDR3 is TGTGCCATCAATCGGCTAGGAGGCGCGTTGTACTTC. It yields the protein CAINRLGGALYF.

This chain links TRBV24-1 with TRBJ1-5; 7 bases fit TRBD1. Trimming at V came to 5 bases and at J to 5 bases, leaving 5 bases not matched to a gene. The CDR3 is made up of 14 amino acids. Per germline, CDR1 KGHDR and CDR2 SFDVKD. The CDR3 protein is CATSATGPYQPQHF. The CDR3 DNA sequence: TGTGCCACCAGTGCGACAGGGCCTTATCAGCCCCAGCATTTT.

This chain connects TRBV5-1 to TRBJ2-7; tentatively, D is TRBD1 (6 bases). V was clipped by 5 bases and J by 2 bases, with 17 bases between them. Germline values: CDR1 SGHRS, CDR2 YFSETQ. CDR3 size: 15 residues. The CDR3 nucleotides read TGCGCCAGCAGTTTTGGAGGCAGGGGAGCCTACGAGCAGTACTTC. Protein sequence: CASSFGGRGAYEQYF.

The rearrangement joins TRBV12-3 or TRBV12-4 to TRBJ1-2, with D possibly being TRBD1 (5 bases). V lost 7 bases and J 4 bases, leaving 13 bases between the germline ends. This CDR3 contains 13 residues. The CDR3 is CASTAGRSYGYTF. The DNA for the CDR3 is TGTGCCAGCACCGCGGGACGGAGCTATGGCTACACCTTC.

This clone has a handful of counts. CDR3 in amino acids: CATSSLQGSNQPQHF. As DNA, the CDR3 is TGTGCCACCAGCTCATTGCAGGGGAGCAATCAGCCCCAGCATTTT. This chain uses TRBV15 with TRBJ1-5, with TRBD1 as a possible D gene (6 bases). Germline V gene sequence: CDR1 LNHNV, CDR2 YYDKDF (reference sequence). The ends were cut back, 5 bases at V and 1 base at J, with 12 bases in the middle. The CDR3 is made up of 15 amino acids.

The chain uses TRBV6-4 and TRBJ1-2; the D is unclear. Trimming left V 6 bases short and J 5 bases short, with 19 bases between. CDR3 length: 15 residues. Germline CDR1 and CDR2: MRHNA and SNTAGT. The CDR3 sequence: CASSLSREGVYGYTF. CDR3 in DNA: TGTGCCAGCAGCCTCTCTAGGGAAGGCGTGTATGGCTACACCTTC.

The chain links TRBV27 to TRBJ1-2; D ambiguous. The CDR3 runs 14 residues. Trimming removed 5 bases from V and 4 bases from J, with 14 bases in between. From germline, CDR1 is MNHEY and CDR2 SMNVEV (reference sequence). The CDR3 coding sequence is TGTGCCAGCAGTGCCTCGGACGGATTCTATGGCTACACCTTC. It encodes CASSASDGFYGYTF.

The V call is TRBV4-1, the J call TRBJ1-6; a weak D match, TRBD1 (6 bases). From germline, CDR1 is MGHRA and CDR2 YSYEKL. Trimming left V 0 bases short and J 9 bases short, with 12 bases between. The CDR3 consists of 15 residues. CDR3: CASSQDRGNGSPLHF. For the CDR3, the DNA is TGCGCCAGCAGCCAAGACAGGGGCAATGGTTCACCCCTCCACTTT.

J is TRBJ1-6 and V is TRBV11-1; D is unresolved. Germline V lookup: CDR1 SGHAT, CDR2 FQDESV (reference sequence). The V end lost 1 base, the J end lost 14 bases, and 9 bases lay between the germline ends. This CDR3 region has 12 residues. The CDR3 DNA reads TGTGCCAGCAGCTTAGAGGGATCGGCCCTCCACTTT. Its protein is CASSLEGSALHF.

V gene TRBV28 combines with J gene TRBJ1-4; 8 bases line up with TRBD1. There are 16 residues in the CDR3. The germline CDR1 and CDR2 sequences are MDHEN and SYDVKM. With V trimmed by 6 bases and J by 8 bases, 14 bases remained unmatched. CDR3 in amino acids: CASSYITGQGGEKLFF. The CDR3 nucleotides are TGTGCCAGCAGCTATATAACCGGACAGGGAGGCGAAAAACTGTTTTTT.

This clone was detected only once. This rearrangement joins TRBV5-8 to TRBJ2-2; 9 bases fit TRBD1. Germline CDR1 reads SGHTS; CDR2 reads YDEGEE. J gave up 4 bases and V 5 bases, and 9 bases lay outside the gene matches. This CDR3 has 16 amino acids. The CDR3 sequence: CASRTTGGAGTGELFF. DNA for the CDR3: TGTGCCAGCAGAACAACAGGGGGCGCCGGCACCGGGGAGCTGTTTTTT.

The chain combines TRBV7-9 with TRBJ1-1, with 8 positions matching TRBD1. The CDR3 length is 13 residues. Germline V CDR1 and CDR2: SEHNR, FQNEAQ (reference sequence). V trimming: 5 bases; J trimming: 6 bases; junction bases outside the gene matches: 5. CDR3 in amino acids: CASSTQGAAEAFF. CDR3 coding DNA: TGTGCCAGCAGCACCCAGGGGGCTGCTGAAGCTTTCTTT.

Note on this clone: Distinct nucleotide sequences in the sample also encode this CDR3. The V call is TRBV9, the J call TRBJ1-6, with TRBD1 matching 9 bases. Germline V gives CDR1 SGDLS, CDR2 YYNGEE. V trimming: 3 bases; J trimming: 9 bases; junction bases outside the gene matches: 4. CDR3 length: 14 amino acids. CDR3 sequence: CASSAGQGGSPLHF. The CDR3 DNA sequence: TGTGCCAGCAGCGCGGGACAGGGAGGTTCACCCCTCCACTTT. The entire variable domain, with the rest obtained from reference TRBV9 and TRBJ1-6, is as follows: DSGVTQTPKHLITATGQRVTLRCSPRSGDLSVYWYQQSLDQGLQFLIQYYNGEERAKGNILERFSAQQFPDLHSELNLSSLELGDSALYFCASSAGQGGSPLHFGNGTRLTVT.

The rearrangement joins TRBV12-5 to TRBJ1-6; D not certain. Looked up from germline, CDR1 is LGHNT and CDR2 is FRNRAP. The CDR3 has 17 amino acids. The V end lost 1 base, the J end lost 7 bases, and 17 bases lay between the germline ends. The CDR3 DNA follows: TGTGCTAGTGGTTTGGCCGTTAGGTATACGGAAAATTCACCCCTCCACTTT. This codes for CASGLAVRYTENSPLHF.

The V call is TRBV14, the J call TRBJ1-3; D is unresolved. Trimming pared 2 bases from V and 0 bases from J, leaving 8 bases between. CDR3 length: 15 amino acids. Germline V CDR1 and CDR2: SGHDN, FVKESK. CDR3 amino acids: CASSQSHGSGNTIYF. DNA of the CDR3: TGTGCCAGCAGCCAATCCCACGGCTCTGGAAACACCATATATTTT.

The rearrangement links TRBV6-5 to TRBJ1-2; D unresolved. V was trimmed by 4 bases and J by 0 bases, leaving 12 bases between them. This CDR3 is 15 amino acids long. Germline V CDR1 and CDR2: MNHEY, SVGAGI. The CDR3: CASSLTGSPNYGYTF. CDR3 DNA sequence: TGTGCCAGCAGTTTGACCGGGTCGCCTAACTATGGCTACACCTTC.

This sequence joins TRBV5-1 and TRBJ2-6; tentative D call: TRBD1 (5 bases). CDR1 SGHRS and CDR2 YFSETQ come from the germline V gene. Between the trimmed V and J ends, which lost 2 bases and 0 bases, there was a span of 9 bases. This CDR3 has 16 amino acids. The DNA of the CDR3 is TGCGCCAGCAGCTTCCGGCAGGGCTCTGGGGCCAACGTCCTGACTTTC. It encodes CASSFRQGSGANVLTF.

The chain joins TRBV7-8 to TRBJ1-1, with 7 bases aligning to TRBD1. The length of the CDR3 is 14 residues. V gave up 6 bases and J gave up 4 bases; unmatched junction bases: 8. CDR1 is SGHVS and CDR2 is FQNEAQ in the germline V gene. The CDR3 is CASSQTGDGTEAFF. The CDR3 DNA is TGTGCCAGCAGTCAAACAGGGGATGGCACTGAAGCTTTCTTT.

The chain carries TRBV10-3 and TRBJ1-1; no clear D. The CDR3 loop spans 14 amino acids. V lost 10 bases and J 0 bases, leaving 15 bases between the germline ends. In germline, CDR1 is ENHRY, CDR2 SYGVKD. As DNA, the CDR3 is TGTGCCACCGAGGACGGCCCAATGAACACTGAAGCTTTCTTT. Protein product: CATEDGPMNTEAFF.

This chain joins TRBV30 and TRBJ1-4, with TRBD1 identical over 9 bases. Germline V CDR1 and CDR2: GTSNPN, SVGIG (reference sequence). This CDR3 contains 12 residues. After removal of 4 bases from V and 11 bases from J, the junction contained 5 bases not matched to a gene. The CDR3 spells CAWTDRGWKLFF. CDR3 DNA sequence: TGTGCCTGGACGGACAGGGGCTGGAAACTGTTTTTT.

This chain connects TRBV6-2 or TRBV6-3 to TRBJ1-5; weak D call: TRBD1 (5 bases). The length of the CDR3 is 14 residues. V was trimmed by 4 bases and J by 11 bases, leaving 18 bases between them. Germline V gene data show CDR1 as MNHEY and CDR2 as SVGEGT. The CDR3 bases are TGTGCCAGCAGTTGGACCCGGGGCGGAACAGCCCAGCATTTT. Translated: CASSWTRGGTAQHF.

The CDR3 nucleotides read TGTGCCAGCAGTCCCAACCACAACCTCTATGGCTACACCTTC. Its translation: CASSPNHNLYGYTF. The chain combines TRBV27 with TRBJ1-2, with D hard to call. Per germline, CDR1 MNHEY and CDR2 SMNVEV (reference sequence). The CDR3 has 14 amino acids. Trimming cost V 5 bases and J 4 bases, with 14 bases left between them.

The CDR3 region has the DNA TGTGCCAGCAGCCAAATGACAGATACGCAGTATTTT. It yields the protein CASSQMTDTQYF. The V call is TRBV3-1 (or the pseudogene TRBV3-2), the J call TRBJ2-3; unclear D gene. The germline V gene encodes CDR1 LGHDT and CDR2 YNNKEL (reference sequence). The CDR3 is made up of 12 amino acids. Trimming stripped 2 bases from V and 3 bases from J, with 3 bases between.

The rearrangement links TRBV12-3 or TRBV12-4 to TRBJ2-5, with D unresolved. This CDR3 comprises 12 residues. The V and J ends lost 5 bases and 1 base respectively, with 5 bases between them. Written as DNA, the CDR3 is TGTGCCAGCAGTCCCTCCCAAGAGACCCAGTACTTC. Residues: CASSPSQETQYF.

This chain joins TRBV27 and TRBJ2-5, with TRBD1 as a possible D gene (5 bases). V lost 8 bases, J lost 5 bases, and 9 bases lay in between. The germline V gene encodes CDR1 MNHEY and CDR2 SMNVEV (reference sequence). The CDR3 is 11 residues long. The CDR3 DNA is TGTGCCAGCTATGGGGCCGAGACCCAGTACTTC. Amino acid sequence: CASYGAETQYF.